This TCR beta chain is drawn from a study of blood T cells in healthy people across ages. Whole-study results and caveats: The CMV status of each donor remained undetermined, and this could have confounded shifts in expanded clonotypes.

About this clonotype: Its antigen is as yet unknown.

Germline V gene sequence: CDR1 LGHDT, CDR2 YNNKEL (reference sequence). V lost 4 bases, J lost 6 bases, and 11 bases lay in between. The CDR3 covers 13 residues. A second PCR, run for roughly 7 to 11 cycles, used a sample-barcoded 5' primer plus a J-beta primer mix. TCRdb processed the 5' RACE reads anew with MiXCR; each CDR3 protein has one entry. Among 800,000 or so distinct CDR3 sequences listed, around 25% were seen once. The data were also submitted as part of a second study, on T cells of mothers and their children. That paper notes: Per child, around 2.9 million TCR beta CDR3 reads were obtained, against over 10 million per mother.

Sequenced: blood. This sequence joins TRBV3-1 and TRBJ2-3, with D tentatively TRBD2 (5 bases). The TCR comes from a boy aged 5-17 years in good health. This chain's CDR3 is CASSRGPSDTQYF. CDR3 DNA: TGTGCCAGCAGCCGAGGGCCGTCGGATACGCAGTATTTT.